These T cell receptor beta chains were read from a single sample in a study of blood T cell repertoires in COVID-19. The assay was immunoSEQ multiplex PCR, and TCRdb's table has in-frame clones only and misses some. The sample consists of 150,000 to 200,000 clones, 89% of them appearing once. The sample taken for sequencing was PBMCs or T cells enriched from blood (not recorded which). These receptors were obtained from a woman aged 18 to 35 who had recovered from COVID-19. Each CDR3 is given with its conserved first and last residue. The order of the fields is clone size, D gene, J gene, V gene, CDR3 DNA, CDR3 protein. The D gene is left open where the match is weak. For some rows the clone size is stated as once, few or many, or as a class when expanded; others skip it.

>.|TRBD2|TRBJ2-1|TRBV11-2
TGTGCCAGCAGCTCCATAGCGGGGGGTCAACGCTCCTACAATGAGCAGTTCTTC
CASSSIAGGQRSYNEQFF
>.|TRBD1|TRBJ2-1|TRBV6-6
TGTGCCAGCAATGACAGGGGGCTTTGGGGTGAGCAGTTCTTC
CASNDRGLWGEQFF
>.|TRBD1|TRBJ1-4|TRBV7-9
TGTGCCAGCAGCCCGGGACAGGGGGCCAGTTTTTCTAATGAAAAACTGTTTTTT
CASSPGQGASFSNEKLFF
>.|.|TRBJ1-1|TRBV28
TGTGCCAGCAGTCCGTCAGGGTTTGGGAACACTGAAGCTTTCTTT
CASSPSGFGNTEAFF
>.|TRBD1|TRBJ1-1|TRBV19
TGTGCCAGTACGGCAGGGGGCATCACTGAAGCTTTCTTT
CASTAGGITEAFF
>.|TRBD1|TRBJ1-5|TRBV27
TGTGCCAGCAGTCCGAAACAGGGGAACCAGCCCCAGCATTTT
CASSPKQGNQPQHF
>.|TRBD2|TRBJ2-3|TRBV2
TGTGCCAGCAGGGCGCCATCAGGACTAGCGGGGGCTTCAGATACGCAGTATTTT
CASRAPSGLAGASDTQYF
>.|.|TRBJ1-5|TRBV28
TGTGCCAGCTCAGGTCAGAATCAGCCCCAGCATTTT
CASSGQNQPQHF
>.|.|TRBJ2-3|TRBV11-2
TGTGCCAGCAGCACAGGAGGGACAGATACGCAGTATTTT
CASSTGGTDTQYF
>.|.|TRBJ1-4|TRBV3-1/TRBV3-2
TGTGCCAGCAGCCTCGGGAGAGAAAAACTGTTTTTT
CASSLGREKLFF
>.|.|TRBJ2-7|TRBV5-1
TGCGCCAGCAGCTTGGAGCCGGACGGACATCCGTCCTTC
CASSLEPDGHPSF
>.|TRBD1|TRBJ2-7|TRBV7-7
TGTGCCAGCAGCCGCGGGACAGGGTCTTCCGACGAGCAGTACTTC
CASSRGTGSSDEQYF
>.|.|TRBJ1-1|TRBV28
TGTGCCAGCAGACAGATGGATTCTCGAGCTTTCTTT
CASRQMDSRAFF
>.|.|TRBJ1-2|TRBV4-2
TGTGCCAGCAGCCAAGAGAGGGCTAACTATGGCTACACCTTC
CASSQERANYGYTF
>.|TRBD1|TRBJ2-3|TRBV6-5
TGTGCCAGCAGGACAGGGGACAGAGGGGTAGATACGCAGTATTTT
CASRTGDRGVDTQYF
>.|.|TRBJ2-2|TRBV18
TGTGCCAGCCAGACAGGTACCAACACCGGGGAGCTGTTTTTT
CASQTGTNTGELFF
>.|.|TRBJ2-7|TRBV18
TGTGCCAGCTCACCAAGCTTCAGGGTCGGGAGCTCCTACGAGCAGTACTTC
CASSPSFRVGSSYEQYF
>.|.|TRBJ2-3|TRBV6-1
TGTGCCAGCAGTGAATTCACCTCAGGGCGCACAGATACGCAGTATTTT
CASSEFTSGRTDTQYF
>.|.|TRBJ2-7|TRBV18
TGTGCCAGCTCACCAGCGGGGTCCGGAACCTACGAGCAGTACTTC
CASSPAGSGTYEQYF
>.|TRBD1|TRBJ2-5|TRBV29-1
TGCAGCGTTGAACAGGGGGCGGGCGAGACCCAGTACTTC
CSVEQGAGETQYF
>.|TRBD1|TRBJ1-2|TRBV19
TGTGCCAGTAGTCCCTCGGGACAGAGACTGCCTAACTATGGCTACACCTTC
CASSPSGQRLPNYGYTF
>.|.|TRBJ2-7|TRBV10-3
TGTGCCATCAGTTCGACAGGACCCTCCTACGAGCAGTACTTC
CAISSTGPSYEQYF
>once|.|TRBJ1-1|TRBV19
TGTGCCAGTAGGTTGATGGAGACAGGGAACACTGAAGCTTTCTTT
CASRLMETGNTEAFF
>.|TRBD1|TRBJ2-6|TRBV5-5
TGTGCCAGCAGAGAACGACAGGGGTCGACTGGGGCCAACGTCCTGACTTTC
CASRERQGSTGANVLTF
>.|TRBD2|TRBJ2-1|TRBV7-9
TGTGCCAGCGGAAAAGGAGCGGGGGTAAATGAGCAGTTCTTC
CASGKGAGVNEQFF
>.|TRBD2|TRBJ2-2|TRBV18
TGTGCCAGCTCACCACTTCCTAGCGGGGGGACTAACACCGGGGAGCTGTTTTTT
CASSPLPSGGTNTGELFF
>.|TRBD2|TRBJ2-1|TRBV28
TGTGCCAGCAGTTTTCGCGGGGGGGCCCATGAGCAGTTCTTC
CASSFRGGAHEQFF
>.|.|TRBJ1-5|TRBV30
TGTGCCTGGAGTGGGGGACCGCGGGAGCTAAAGCCCCAGCATTTT
CAWSGGPRELKPQHF
>.|TRBD1|TRBJ2-1|TRBV5-4
TGTGCCAGCAGCCCCGCAGGGACAGGGTCGGACAATGAGCAGTTCTTC
CASSPAGTGSDNEQFF
>.|.|TRBJ2-1|TRBV18
TGTGCCAGCTCACCATACGAGTACAATGAGCAGTTCTTC
CASSPYEYNEQFF
>.|TRBD1|TRBJ1-2|TRBV27
TGTGCCAGCAGCCCGGGACAGGCCTATGGCTACACCTTC
CASSPGQAYGYTF
>.|.|TRBJ2-1|TRBV7-8
TGTGCCAGCAGCTCCGGGGGACAGAGCTCCTACAATGAGCAGTTCTTC
CASSSGGQSSYNEQFF
>.|.|TRBJ1-1|TRBV9
TGTGCCAGCAGCGACAGGAGAACCCACACTGAAGCTTTCTTT
CASSDRRTHTEAFF
>.|.|TRBJ2-1|TRBV28
TGTGCCAGCAACCTGGGGCAAGGGCGGGGAGATGAGCAGTTCTTC
CASNLGQGRGDEQFF
>.|TRBD1|TRBJ2-2|TRBV19
TGTGCCAGTAGTATAGCCTCGACAGGGGTCGTCACCGGGGAGCTGTTTTTT
CASSIASTGVVTGELFF
>.|.|TRBJ1-2|TRBV18
TGTGCCAGCTCGCCTTACTACAACGGAAACTATGGCTACACCTTC
CASSPYYNGNYGYTF
>.|.|TRBJ1-4|TRBV5-5
TGTGCCAGCAGCTTGGTATCGGGTGAAAAACTGTTTTTT
CASSLVSGEKLFF
>.|.|TRBJ1-6|TRBV28
TGTGCCAGCAGTTTAGGACAGTCGTATAATTCACCCCTCCACTTT
CASSLGQSYNSPLHF
>.|.|TRBJ2-3|TRBV6-6
TGTGCCAGCAGTTCTTTTCCAGATACGCAGTATTTT
CASSSFPDTQYF
>.|.|TRBJ2-7|TRBV5-1
TGCGCCAGCAGCTTGCAGGGCCCCTACGAGCAGTACTTC
CASSLQGPYEQYF
>.|TRBD2|TRBJ2-1|TRBV28
TGTGCCAGCAGTTCCCCCCGAGGGACTAGCGGGGGGGCCGATCGTGAGCAGTTCTTC
CASSSPRGTSGGADREQFF
>.|TRBD1|TRBJ2-2|TRBV2
TGTGCCACCCTCCGGGACAGGAACACCGGGGAGCTGTTTTTT
CATLRDRNTGELFF
>.|.|TRBJ2-7|TRBV4-2
TGTGCCAGCAGCCAAGATTATGTTGCCTACGAGCAGTACTTC
CASSQDYVAYEQYF
>.|TRBD1|TRBJ1-1|TRBV6-5
TGTGCCAGCAGTTACTCCAGGGGGCTAAACACTGAAGCTTTCTTT
CASSYSRGLNTEAFF
>.|TRBD1|TRBJ2-3|TRBV3-1/TRBV3-2
TGTGCCAGCAGCCAAGATTTGGGGACAGCAAGAGATACGCAGTATTTT
CASSQDLGTARDTQYF